This T cell receptor beta chain was captured by sequencing in a study of PD-L1 blockade in urothelial cancer. Looking at the study overall: Samples of blood were analyzed 3 weeks (second dose) and 6 weeks after treatment start.

Stated time point: peripheral blood 6 weeks after treatment start. This CDR3 is built from 14 residues. Per germline, CDR1 MNHEY and CDR2 SVGAGI. V was pared by 8 bases and J by 1 base, with 4 bases of the junction left unmatched. Produced via immunoSEQ multiplex PCR; TCRdb's table is partial and in-frame only. The sample lists tens of thousands of clones; over 75% were seen once. This clone is a singleton in its sample. The chain carries TRBV6-5 and TRBJ2-3, with TRBD2 identical over 9 bases. This TCR came from a man in his fifties or sixties with urothelial cancer. Sequencing was performed on PBMCs, taken around atezolizumab (anti-PD-L1) treatment. CDR3 loop: CASRRLAGTDTQYF. The DNA of the CDR3 is TGTGCCAGCCGGCGACTAGCGGGCACAGATACGCAGTATTTT.